This T cell receptor beta chain originates from a study of blood T cell repertoires in COVID-19. Study context: The origin of the acute and convalescent COVID-19 samples was the United States, Italy and Spain.

Germline loops: CDR1 SGHRS, CDR2 YFSETQ. The CDR3 has 13 residues. The V end was cut by 4 bases, the J end by 6 bases, with 14 bases between. Assay: immunoSEQ multiplex PCR; the TCRdb copy retains only in-frame clones and omits some. The data show over 200,000 clones, around 80% seen once. The sequencing input was peripheral blood. V and J are TRBV5-1 and TRBJ2-7; D perhaps matches TRBD2 (5 bases). The sequence was obtained from a woman of 80 years or more with COVID-19, enrolled during active disease. The CDR3 spells CASSTGEFSEQYF. CDR3 nucleotide sequence: TGCGCCAGCAGCACTGGGGAGTTTTCCGAGCAGTACTTC.